This paragraph covers one TCR beta chain sequence. Its antigen is not known. This entry is derived from a study of cytomegalovirus exposure and HLA in healthy donors. General study results and limits: Available immune exposure information covered CMV serostatus only. Earlier results showed most TCR beta V segments being productive about 87% or about 30% of the time. V- and J-gene trimming of TCR beta was linked (in a later analysis) to a missense DCLRE1C variant.

60 Vbeta and 13 Jbeta primers were used in PCR. How the authors handled the data: In a later analysis, of 80 million to 90 million unique beta chains, roughly 9.9 million appeared in at least two donors. Only in-frame clones appear in the TCRdb table, and some are missing; sequencing was by immunoSEQ multiplex PCR. The V and J calls and clone size come from that table; D and trimming were worked out from the DNA. In total, the table holds over 120,000 clones. Sample: PBMCs. This clonotype was obtained from a male donor in good health and CMV-seronegative.

The CDR3 here is CASSPGGLSEQFF. In nucleotides, the CDR3 is TGTGCCAGCAGTCCGGGGGGGCTCAGTGAGCAGTTCTTC. This chain joins TRBV6-5 and TRBJ2-1; 8 nucleotides match TRBD2. CDR1 MNHEY and CDR2 SVGAGI come from the germline V gene. The CDR3 has 13 amino acids. V lost 5 bases and J lost 9; bases outside the gene matches: 6.